The present T cell receptor (beta chain) was sequenced within a study of T cells after yellow fever vaccination. Germline CDR1 GTSNPN, CDR2 SVGIG (reference sequence). The CDR3 sequence is 13 residues long. V lost 2 bases and J lost 5, with 12 bases in between. 5'RACE template switching produced TCR cDNA carrying a universal primer site and UMIs. TCRdb fed the 5' RACE reads into MiXCR, producing one record per CDR3 protein. The data contain about 340,000 distinct CDR3 sequences, 12% of them singletons. The sample here was CD4+ T cells sorted from PBMCs, taken 15 days after the yellow fever booster vaccination. The chain links TRBV30 to TRBJ1-1; TRBD1 is a possible D gene (5 bases). The receptor's source is a man between 18 and 35 years old who received the YFV17D yellow fever vaccine. DNA for the CDR3: TGTGCCTGGAGTCGGAGGGGAGGAACTGAAGCTTTCTTT. Translation gives CAWSRRGGTEAFF.